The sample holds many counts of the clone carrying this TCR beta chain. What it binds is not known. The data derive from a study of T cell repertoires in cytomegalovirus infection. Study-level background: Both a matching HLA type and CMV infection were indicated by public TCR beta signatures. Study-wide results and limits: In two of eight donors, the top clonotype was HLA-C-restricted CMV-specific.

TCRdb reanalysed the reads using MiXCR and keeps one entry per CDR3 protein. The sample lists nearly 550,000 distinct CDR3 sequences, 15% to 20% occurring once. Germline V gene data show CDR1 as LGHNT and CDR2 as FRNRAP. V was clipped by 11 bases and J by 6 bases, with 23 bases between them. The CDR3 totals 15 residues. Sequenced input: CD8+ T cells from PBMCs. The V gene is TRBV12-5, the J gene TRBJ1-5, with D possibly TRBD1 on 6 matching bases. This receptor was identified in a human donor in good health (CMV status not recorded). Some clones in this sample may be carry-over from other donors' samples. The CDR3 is CAPRVCGGRGQPQHF. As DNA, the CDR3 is TGTGCTCCAAGGGTATGCGGGGGGCGAGGTCAGCCCCAGCATTTT.